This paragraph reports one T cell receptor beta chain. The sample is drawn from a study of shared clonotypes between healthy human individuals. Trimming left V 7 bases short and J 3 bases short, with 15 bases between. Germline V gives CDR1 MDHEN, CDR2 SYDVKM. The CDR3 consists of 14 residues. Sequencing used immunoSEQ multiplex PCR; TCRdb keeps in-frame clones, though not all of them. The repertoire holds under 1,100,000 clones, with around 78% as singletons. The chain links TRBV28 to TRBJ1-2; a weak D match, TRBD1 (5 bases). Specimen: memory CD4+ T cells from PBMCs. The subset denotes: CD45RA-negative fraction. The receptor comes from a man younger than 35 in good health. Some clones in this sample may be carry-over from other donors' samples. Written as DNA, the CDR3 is TGTGCCAGCACCTACAGGACTGAATACTATGGCTACACCTTC. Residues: CASTYRTEYYGYTF.